The entry below describes one TCR beta chain. As yet, its antigen is unknown. These data come from a study of cytomegalovirus exposure and HLA in healthy donors. The PCR made use of 60 Vbeta and 13 Jbeta primers. TCRdb keeps only in-frame clones here, not all; method: immunoSEQ multiplex PCR. The sample has 130,000 to 150,000 clones. J lost 4 bases, V lost 5 bases, and 5 bases had no gene match. This CDR3 is 14 amino acids long. Germline loops: CDR1 MNHNY, CDR2 SVGAGI (reference sequence). Study results and limitations: In a later analysis, CMV-associated beta chains were mostly HLA-associated, it appeared.

The chain employs TRBV6-6 and TRBJ2-5; TRBD2 matches 9 bases. The clonotype originates from a man in his forties in good health and CMV-seronegative. The sample taken for sequencing was PBMCs. CDR3 in DNA: TGTGCCAGCAGTCACCCTAGCGGGGTAGAGACCCAGTACTTC. This translates into CASSHPSGVETQYF.